The next 12 T cell receptor beta chains were all read from a single sample in a study of cytomegalovirus exposure and HLA in healthy donors. This PCR relied on a set of 60 Vbeta primers and 13 Jbeta primers. The assay was immunoSEQ multiplex PCR, and TCRdb's table has in-frame clones only and misses some. The sample contains a few hundred thousand clones, about three quarters of which appear only once. The sample consisted of PBMCs. Source of these receptors: a man between 35 and 55 years old in good health and CMV-seronegative.

The V call is TRBV5-5, the J call TRBJ2-1, with D possibly being TRBD1 (5 bases). Germline V lookup: CDR1 SGHKS, CDR2 YYEKEE (reference sequence). V lost 4 bases, J lost 7 bases, and 9 bases lay in between. The CDR3 is made up of 12 amino acids. The CDR3 DNA is TGTGCCAGCAGCGTGACAGTAAATGAGCAGTTCTTC. It codes for CASSVTVNEQFF.

The chain joins TRBV7-9 to TRBJ1-6, with D perhaps matching TRBD1 (6 bases). Germline lookup yields CDR1 SEHNR and CDR2 FQNEAQ (reference sequence). V was clipped by 1 base and J by 13 bases, with 14 bases between them. There are 14 residues in the CDR3. CDR3 sequence (DNA): TGTGCCAGCAGCTTAGATCCCAGGGGTTGGCCCCTCCACTTT. It codes for CASSLDPRGWPLHF.

Regarding this clone: Other DNA sequences of this sample code for an identical CDR3. The V and J genes are TRBV7-7 and TRBJ1-1; no firm D call. This CDR3 has 13 residues. V was clipped by 1 base and J by 3 bases, with 6 bases between them. Germline V CDR1 and CDR2: SSHAT, FNYEAQ (reference sequence). The DNA of the CDR3 is TGTGCCAGCAGCTTAGGAGAACACACTGAAGCTTTCTTT. Protein sequence: CASSLGEHTEAFF.

This clone was found once. V gene TRBV12-5 combines with J gene TRBJ2-1; perhaps TRBD2 as D (6 bases). The length of the CDR3 is 17 residues. In germline, CDR1 is LGHNT, CDR2 FRNRAP. V lost 1 base and J 8 bases, leaving 21 bases between the germline ends. The CDR3 loop is CASGLARDSSMRDEQFF. The DNA of the CDR3 is TGTGCTAGTGGTTTGGCCCGGGACTCCTCTATGCGGGATGAGCAGTTCTTC. The full variable domain, in which reference TRBV12-5 and TRBJ2-1 provide the parts outside the CDR3, is DARVTQTPRHKVTEMGQEVTMRCQPILGHNTVFWYRQTMMQGLELLAYFRNRAPLDDSGMPKDRFSAEMPDATLATLKIQPSEPRDSAVYFCASGLARDSSMRDEQFFGPGTRLTVL.

This sequence joins TRBV2 and TRBJ2-1; 7 bases are shared with TRBD2. In germline, CDR1 is SNHLY, CDR2 FYNNEI. This CDR3 has 19 residues. V lost 1 base, J lost 0 bases, and 12 bases stayed unmatched. CDR3 in DNA: TGTGCCAGCAGTGAAGAGATCGAGGGTAGCGGGCTCTCCTACAATGAGCAGTTCTTC. Protein: CASSEEIEGSGLSYNEQFF.

CDR3 sequence reads: CASSPDRGYNEQFF. DNA of the CDR3: TGTGCCAGCAGCCCCGACAGGGGATACAATGAGCAGTTCTTC. This sequence joins TRBV5-4 and TRBJ2-1; 8 bases agree with TRBD1. CDR3 length: 14 residues. V trimming: 4 bases; J trimming: 4 bases; junction bases outside the gene matches: 4. Germline CDR1 reads SGHNT; CDR2 reads YYREEE (reference sequence).

The CDR3 here is CASSSRTSGLTDTQYF. CDR3 sequence (DNA): TGTGCCAGCAGTTCCAGGACTAGCGGGTTAACAGATACGCAGTATTTT. J is TRBJ2-3 and V is TRBV28; 11 positions agree with TRBD2. J lost 3 bases, V lost 4 bases, and 6 bases had no gene match. This CDR3 has 16 residues. Germline loops: CDR1 MDHEN, CDR2 SYDVKM.

This chain uses TRBV7-2 with TRBJ1-6, with TRBD1 matching 8 bases. The CDR3 covers 16 residues. J was trimmed by 0 bases and V by 6 bases; bases with no gene match: 4. Germline CDR1 SGHTA, CDR2 FQGNSA. The CDR3 DNA follows: TGTGCCAGCAGTCGACAGGGGCCCTCCTATAATTCACCCCTCCACTTT. This codes for CASSRQGPSYNSPLHF.

The chain combines TRBV11-2 with TRBJ2-5; a possible D gene is TRBD1 (6 bases). The V end was cut by 4 bases, the J end by 3 bases, with 12 bases between. The V gene's germline CDR1 is SGHAT and CDR2 FQNNGV. The CDR3 runs to 14 residues. The CDR3 DNA reads as TGTGCCAGCAGCTCGCTACAGGGAAAAGAGACCCAGTACTTC. This sequence encodes CASSSLQGKETQYF.

The chain carries TRBV10-3 and TRBJ1-5, with 8 bases that match TRBD1. The CDR3 contains 13 residues. V shed 6 bases and J 5 bases; nucleotides not matched to a gene: 3. Germline V gives CDR1 ENHRY, CDR2 SYGVKD. CDR3 sequence: CAIRTGEDQPQHF. CDR3 nucleotides: TGTGCCATCAGGACAGGGGAGGATCAGCCCCAGCATTTT.

The chain links TRBV12-5 to TRBJ1-2; 11 bases are shared with TRBD1. Germline CDR1 reads LGHNT; CDR2 reads FRNRAP. This CDR3 has 15 amino acids. V dropped 6 bases and J dropped 3; count of bases not matched to a gene: 6. DNA of the CDR3: TGTGCTAGTGGCCCCTGGACAGGGGGCGACTATGGCTACACCTTC. As protein: CASGPWTGGDYGYTF. The variable domain in full, completed from reference TRBV12-5 and TRBJ1-2, reads DARVTQTPRHKVTEMGQEVTMRCQPILGHNTVFWYRQTMMQGLELLAYFRNRAPLDDSGMPKDRFSAEMPDATLATLKIQPSEPRDSAVYFCASGPWTGGDYGYTFGSGTRLTVV.

The chain joins TRBV10-3 to TRBJ2-5; D is possibly TRBD1 (5 bases). The V and J ends lost 0 bases and 4 bases respectively, with 15 bases between them. This CDR3 region has 16 residues. Germline V gene data show CDR1 as ENHRY and CDR2 as SYGVKD. CDR3 sequence: CAISESGLGQAETQYF. CDR3 in DNA: TGTGCCATCAGTGAGTCGGGGCTCGGACAAGCAGAGACCCAGTACTTC.